Here is one T cell receptor (beta chain) with its context. Its antigen is currently unknown. V lost 4 bases and J 1 base, leaving 18 bases between the germline ends. Looked up from germline, CDR1 is SGHNT and CDR2 is YYREEE (reference sequence). The CDR3 consists of 16 residues. The data belong to a study of cytomegalovirus exposure and HLA in healthy donors. 13 Jbeta primers and 60 Vbeta primers were used for the PCR. Libraries were prepared by immunoSEQ multiplex PCR; TCRdb keeps only in-frame clonotypes and omits some of them. The table records over 200,000 clones, around 89% of them present only once. The study, taken as a whole, reports: A missense variant in DCLRE1C was later tied to TCR beta V- and J-gene trimming.

Source material: PBMCs. This TCR was recovered from a woman aged 18-30 years in good health and CMV-seronegative. This chain connects TRBV5-4 to TRBJ2-7, with D maybe TRBD2 (6 bases). CDR3 sequence reads: CASSPRGGVSSYEQYF. DNA of the CDR3: TGTGCCAGCAGCCCACGAGGCGGGGTCTCATCCTACGAGCAGTACTTC.